A single count supports the clone carrying this TCR beta chain. Trimming took off 0 bases at V and 6 bases at J, with 15 bases between the two ends. The CDR3 runs to 16 residues. CDR1 and CDR2 from the germline V gene are MNHNY and SVGAGI (reference sequence). The data originate from a study of blood T cell repertoires in COVID-19. Repertoires were generated with immunoSEQ multiplex PCR, while TCRdb's copy carries only in-frame clones and drops some. This table has 150,000 to 160,000 clones, roughly 89% appearing once. The chain joins TRBV6-6 to TRBJ1-5; D might be TRBD1 (5 bases). The sequencing input was peripheral blood. The sequence derives from a man aged 45-65 years with acute or convalescent COVID-19. The CDR3 coding sequence is TGTGCCAGCAGTTACTCAGGGCAGGGAAGGGGTCAGCCCCAGCATTTT. Translation gives CASSYSGQGRGQPQHF.